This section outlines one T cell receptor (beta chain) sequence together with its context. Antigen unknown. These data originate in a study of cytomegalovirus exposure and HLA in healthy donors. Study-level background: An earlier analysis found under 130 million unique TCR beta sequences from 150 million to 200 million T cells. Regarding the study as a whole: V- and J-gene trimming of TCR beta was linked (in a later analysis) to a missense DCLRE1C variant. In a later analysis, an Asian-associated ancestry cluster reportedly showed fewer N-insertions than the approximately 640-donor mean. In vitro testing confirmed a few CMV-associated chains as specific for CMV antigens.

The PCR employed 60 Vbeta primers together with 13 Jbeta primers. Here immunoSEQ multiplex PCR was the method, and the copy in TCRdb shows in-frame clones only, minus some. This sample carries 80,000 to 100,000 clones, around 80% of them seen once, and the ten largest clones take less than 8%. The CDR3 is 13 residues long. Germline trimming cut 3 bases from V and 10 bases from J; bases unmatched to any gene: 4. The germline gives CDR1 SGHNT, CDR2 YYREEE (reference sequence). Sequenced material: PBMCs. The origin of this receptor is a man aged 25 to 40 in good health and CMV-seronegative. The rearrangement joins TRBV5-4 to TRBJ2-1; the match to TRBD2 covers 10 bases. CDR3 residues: CASSSGLASEQFF. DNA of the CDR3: TGTGCCAGCAGCTCGGGACTAGCGAGCGAGCAGTTCTTC.